This TCR beta chain was sequenced during a study of STAT3 mutations in large granular lymphocyte leukemia. Turning to the study itself: Among longitudinally sequenced T-LGLL patients, roughly half had canonical activating STAT3 mutations detected. Immunosuppressive therapy was given to more than half of T-LGLL patients.

Study-level points and caveats: No sample exists from the first appearance of each clone. In T-cell large granular lymphocyte leukemia, about half of patients showed multiple immunodominant subclonotypes. TCR clonotype switching after therapy occurred in about 30% of the 18 patients.

Concerning this clone: Its target is unknown.

The CDR3 is 13 amino acids. V was cut by 6 bases and J by 7 bases, with 17 bases left in between. Germline V gene lookup returns CDR1 SGHNT and CDR2 YYREEE (reference sequence). Produced via immunoSEQ multiplex PCR; TCRdb's table is partial and in-frame only. The data show some 17,000 clones, about 83% seen once. This chain links TRBV5-4 with TRBJ2-7; D may be TRBD1 or TRBD2 (5 bases each). The sample consisted of peripheral blood mononuclear cells. This sequence originates from a man aged 50 to 60 with T-cell large granular lymphocyte leukemia. Some clones in this sample may be carry-over from other donors' samples. The CDR3 region has the DNA TGTGCCAGCACCAACCCGGGGCTAGGGGAGCAGTACTTC. It specifies CASTNPGLGEQYF.